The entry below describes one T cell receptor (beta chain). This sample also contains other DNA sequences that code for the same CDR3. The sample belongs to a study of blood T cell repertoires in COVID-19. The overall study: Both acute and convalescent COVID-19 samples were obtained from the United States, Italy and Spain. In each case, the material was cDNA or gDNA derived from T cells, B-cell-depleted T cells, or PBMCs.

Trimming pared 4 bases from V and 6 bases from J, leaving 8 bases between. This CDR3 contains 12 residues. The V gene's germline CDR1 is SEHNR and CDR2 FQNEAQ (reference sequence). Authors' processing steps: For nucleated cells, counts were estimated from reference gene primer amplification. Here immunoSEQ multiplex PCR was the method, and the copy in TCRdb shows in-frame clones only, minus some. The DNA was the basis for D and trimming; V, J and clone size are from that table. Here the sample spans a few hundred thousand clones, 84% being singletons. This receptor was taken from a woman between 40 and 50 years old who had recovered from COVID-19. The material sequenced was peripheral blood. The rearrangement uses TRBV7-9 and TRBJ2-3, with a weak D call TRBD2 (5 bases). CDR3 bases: TGTGCCAGCAGCTCGCGAGGGGATACGCAGTATTTT. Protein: CASSSRGDTQYF.